A selection of T cell receptor beta chains follows, all from one sample in a study of T-cell reconstitution after alpha-beta-depleted transplantation in children. A single record per CDR3 protein comes from TCRdb applying MiXCR to the PCR reads. Here the sample spans 200,000 to 250,000 distinct CDR3 sequences, roughly 25% being singletons. Here the sequenced sample was PBMCs, mostly from graft donor cells, taken 360 days after TCRalphabeta/CD19-depleted stem cell transplant. Receptors were obtained from a female patient aged 2-9 years who had a stem cell transplant for congenital amegakaryocytic thrombocytopenia, so the T cells may come from the graft donor. Each CDR3 is given with its conserved first and last residue. Fields, in order: clone size, D gene, J gene, V gene, CDR3 DNA, CDR3 protein. D genes are given only for firm matches. Where a row states a size, it is once, few, many or the class of an expanded clone; other rows omit it.

abundance: few; d_gene: NA; j_gene: TRBJ1-6; v_gene: TRBV11-2; CDR3nt: TGTGCCAGCAGCCGGAAAGCGGGATATAATTCACCCCTCCACTTT; CDR3aa: CASSRKAGYNSPLHF
abundance: NA; d_gene: NA; j_gene: TRBJ1-2; v_gene: TRBV20-1; CDR3nt: TGCAGTGCTAGCGACAGCCTCTTAAATGACTACACCTTC; CDR3aa: CSASDSLLNDYTF
abundance: NA; d_gene: NA; j_gene: TRBJ2-2; v_gene: TRBV24-1; CDR3nt: TGTGCCACCCACGACGGGACTGGGCCCACCGGGGAGCTGTTTTTT; CDR3aa: CATHDGTGPTGELFF
abundance: NA; d_gene: NA; j_gene: TRBJ2-3; v_gene: TRBV12-3/TRBV12-4; CDR3nt: TGTGCCAGCAGTTTAGACACCGGGACTACAGATACGCAGTATTTT; CDR3aa: CASSLDTGTTDTQYF
abundance: many; d_gene: NA; j_gene: TRBJ1-1; v_gene: TRBV13; CDR3nt: TGTGCCAGCAGCCGCAGGGTACCGGCTGAAGCTTTCTTT; CDR3aa: CASSRRVPAEAFF
abundance: many; d_gene: TRBD1; j_gene: TRBJ2-5; v_gene: TRBV7-9; CDR3nt: TGTGCCAGCAGCTTAACCGGGACAGGGGAAGAGACCCAGTACTTC; CDR3aa: CASSLTGTGEETQYF
abundance: NA; d_gene: NA; j_gene: TRBJ2-3; v_gene: TRBV12-3/TRBV12-4; CDR3nt: TGTGCCAGCAGTTCTTACAGGGATACTCGGGATACGCAGTATTTT; CDR3aa: CASSSYRDTRDTQYF
abundance: many; d_gene: NA; j_gene: TRBJ2-5; v_gene: TRBV4-2; CDR3nt: TGTGCCAGCAGCCAAGCGGGAGAGACCCAGTACTTC; CDR3aa: CASSQAGETQYF
abundance: many; d_gene: NA; j_gene: TRBJ1-5; v_gene: TRBV25-1; CDR3nt: TGTGCCAGCAGTGGGACGGGGTATAGCAATCAGCCCCAGCATTTT; CDR3aa: CASSGTGYSNQPQHF
abundance: few; d_gene: NA; j_gene: TRBJ2-2; v_gene: TRBV7-9; CDR3nt: TGTGCCAGCAGCTTTGATCGGTTCCCCGGGGAGCTGTTTTTT; CDR3aa: CASSFDRFPGELFF
abundance: NA; d_gene: TRBD2; j_gene: TRBJ2-1; v_gene: TRBV7-9; CDR3nt: TGTGCCAGCAGCCCCGGGACTAGCTACTACAATGAGCAGTTCTTC; CDR3aa: CASSPGTSYYNEQFF
abundance: NA; d_gene: NA; j_gene: TRBJ2-2; v_gene: TRBV4-1; CDR3nt: TGCGCCAGCAGCCTGCGGGCCCAGAACACCGGGGAGCTGTTTTTT; CDR3aa: CASSLRAQNTGELFF
abundance: few; d_gene: NA; j_gene: TRBJ2-6; v_gene: TRBV6-5; CDR3nt: TGTGCCAGCAGTTACTATAGGGCCCGAGACAACGTCCTGACTTTC; CDR3aa: CASSYYRARDNVLTF
abundance: NA; d_gene: NA; j_gene: TRBJ1-1; v_gene: TRBV7-9; CDR3nt: TGTGCCAGCAGCTTATTTTCAGGGGCGGGAGCTTTCTTT; CDR3aa: CASSLFSGAGAFF
abundance: NA; d_gene: NA; j_gene: TRBJ1-1; v_gene: TRBV18; CDR3nt: TGTGCCAGCTCCCCTAGCGGGTCCCCCGCAAAGGATGCTTTCTTT; CDR3aa: CASSPSGSPAKDAFF
abundance: NA; d_gene: NA; j_gene: TRBJ2-7; v_gene: TRBV20-1; CDR3nt: TGCAGTGCTAGTAGGGACTCACCCTACGAGCAGTACTTC; CDR3aa: CSASRDSPYEQYF
abundance: NA; d_gene: NA; j_gene: TRBJ2-4; v_gene: TRBV3-1; CDR3nt: TGTGCCAGCAGCCAATGCCAGCACACTCTAGCCAAAAACATTCAGTACTTC; CDR3aa: CASSQCQHTLAKNIQYF
abundance: NA; d_gene: NA; j_gene: TRBJ2-7; v_gene: TRBV21-1; CDR3nt: TGTGCCAGCAGCAAAAGGGACAGGGGAATATTCTTCTTGAAAGGCTCCTACGAGCAGTACTTC; CDR3aa: CASSKRDRGIFFLKGSYEQYF
abundance: few; d_gene: NA; j_gene: TRBJ2-1; v_gene: TRBV9; CDR3nt: TGTGCCAGCAGCGAGGGGGGGGACCGATACAATGAGCAGTTCTTC; CDR3aa: CASSEGGDRYNEQFF
abundance: few; d_gene: NA; j_gene: TRBJ2-7; v_gene: TRBV4-1; CDR3nt: TGCGCCAGCAGCCAAGTGCCCAGCCCAAGCTCCTACGAGCAGTACTTC; CDR3aa: CASSQVPSPSSYEQYF
abundance: NA; d_gene: NA; j_gene: TRBJ1-5; v_gene: TRBV20-1; CDR3nt: TGCAGTGCTAGTATGGGCGAGGTGCCCCAGCATTTT; CDR3aa: CSASMGEVPQHF
abundance: NA; d_gene: TRBD2; j_gene: TRBJ2-7; v_gene: TRBV2; CDR3nt: TGTGCCAGCAGTGGACTAGCGGGGTTCTACGAGCAGTACTTC; CDR3aa: CASSGLAGFYEQYF
abundance: few; d_gene: NA; j_gene: TRBJ2-3; v_gene: TRBV10-3; CDR3nt: TGTGCCATCAGTGAAATAGACCCTAGCACAGATACGCAGTATTTT; CDR3aa: CAISEIDPSTDTQYF
abundance: NA; d_gene: TRBD1; j_gene: TRBJ2-3; v_gene: TRBV20-1; CDR3nt: TGCAGTGCTAGAGATACGGCGACAGGGAAGTATTTT; CDR3aa: CSARDTATGKYF
abundance: NA; d_gene: NA; j_gene: TRBJ2-1; v_gene: TRBV5-5; CDR3nt: TGTGCCAGCAGCTTGTTGACAGTACACAGCTCCTACAATGAGCAGTTCTTC; CDR3aa: CASSLLTVHSSYNEQFF
abundance: once; d_gene: TRBD1; j_gene: TRBJ2-1; v_gene: TRBV5-1; CDR3nt: TGCGCCAGCAGCTTGGCTAGGGGGCGCCTGAATGAGCAGTTCTTC; CDR3aa: CASSLARGRLNEQFF
abundance: few; d_gene: NA; j_gene: TRBJ1-3; v_gene: TRBV6-5; CDR3nt: TGTGCCAGCAGTTACGTCGGGGGTGCTGGAAACACCATATATTTT; CDR3aa: CASSYVGGAGNTIYF
abundance: few; d_gene: TRBD2; j_gene: TRBJ2-3; v_gene: TRBV10-3; CDR3nt: TGTGCCATCAGGCTAGCGGGGGACACAGATACGCAGTATTTT; CDR3aa: CAIRLAGDTDTQYF
abundance: few; d_gene: NA; j_gene: TRBJ2-1; v_gene: TRBV6-2/TRBV6-3; CDR3nt: TGTGCCAGCACCAAACCCAATAGGGCCCCCTACAATGAGCAGTTCTTC; CDR3aa: CASTKPNRAPYNEQFF
abundance: few; d_gene: NA; j_gene: TRBJ2-7; v_gene: TRBV12-3/TRBV12-4; CDR3nt: TGTGCCAGCAGTAGGTCCTCCGAGCAGTACTTC; CDR3aa: CASSRSSEQYF
abundance: many; d_gene: TRBD2; j_gene: TRBJ2-2; v_gene: TRBV4-2; CDR3nt: TGTGCCAGCAGCCGGACTAGCGGGAACACCGGGGAGCTGTTTTTT; CDR3aa: CASSRTSGNTGELFF
abundance: NA; d_gene: NA; j_gene: TRBJ1-3; v_gene: TRBV12-3/TRBV12-4; CDR3nt: TGTGCCAGCAGCCGCAGCTTCTCTGGAAACACCATATATTTT; CDR3aa: CASSRSFSGNTIYF
abundance: NA; d_gene: NA; j_gene: TRBJ2-4; v_gene: TRBV20-1; CDR3nt: TGCAGTGCTAGACAAGGCAGGGGCCACGGAAAAACCCCACAGTACTTC; CDR3aa: CSARQGRGHGKTPQYF
abundance: many; d_gene: TRBD1; j_gene: TRBJ2-3; v_gene: TRBV5-6; CDR3nt: TGTGCCAGCAGCCCGCCGACTGGACAGGGGAAGGATACGCAGTATTTT; CDR3aa: CASSPPTGQGKDTQYF
abundance: many; d_gene: NA; j_gene: TRBJ2-7; v_gene: TRBV29-1; CDR3nt: TGCAGCGTGGAGGTGGGGCAGGGAATCCACGAGCAGTACTTC; CDR3aa: CSVEVGQGIHEQYF
abundance: NA; d_gene: NA; j_gene: TRBJ2-3; v_gene: TRBV2; CDR3nt: TGTGCCAGCAGCCGACTGGATAGCACAGATACGCAGTATTTT; CDR3aa: CASSRLDSTDTQYF
abundance: NA; d_gene: NA; j_gene: TRBJ2-7; v_gene: TRBV5-1; CDR3nt: TGCGCCAGCAGCTTAATGACTACAGGGCCCGAGCAGTACTTC; CDR3aa: CASSLMTTGPEQYF
abundance: few; d_gene: NA; j_gene: TRBJ1-2; v_gene: TRBV11-2; CDR3nt: TGTGCCAGCAGCTTAGAGTATCCCGAAAGGGTGCGTGGAGATGGCTACACCTTC; CDR3aa: CASSLEYPERVRGDGYTF
abundance: NA; d_gene: TRBD1; j_gene: TRBJ2-5; v_gene: TRBV5-1; CDR3nt: TGCGCCAGCAGCTGGGGGGACAGGCAAAAAGAGACCCAGTACTTC; CDR3aa: CASSWGDRQKETQYF
abundance: NA; d_gene: TRBD1; j_gene: TRBJ1-1; v_gene: TRBV29-1; CDR3nt: TGCAGCGTTGAGGGGGGAGGGGGCGATACTGAAGCTTTCTTT; CDR3aa: CSVEGGGGDTEAFF
abundance: NA; d_gene: NA; j_gene: TRBJ2-7; v_gene: TRBV18; CDR3nt: TGTGCCAGCTCACCATCCGCGCGTAGCTCCTACGAGCAGTACTTC; CDR3aa: CASSPSARSSYEQYF
abundance: NA; d_gene: NA; j_gene: TRBJ1-2; v_gene: TRBV28; CDR3nt: TGTGCCAGCAGTACGACAGGTACGACCTATGGCTACACCTTC; CDR3aa: CASSTTGTTYGYTF
abundance: few; d_gene: NA; j_gene: TRBJ1-5; v_gene: TRBV7-2; CDR3nt: TGTGCCAGCAGTTACAGAAATTTGCAGCCCCAGCATTTT; CDR3aa: CASSYRNLQPQHF
abundance: NA; d_gene: NA; j_gene: TRBJ2-3; v_gene: TRBV11-2; CDR3nt: TGTGCCAGCAGCCCAACAGGGTACACAGATACGCAGTATTTT; CDR3aa: CASSPTGYTDTQYF
abundance: NA; d_gene: NA; j_gene: TRBJ2-3; v_gene: TRBV7-2; CDR3nt: TGTGCCAGCAGCTTAGAAGGGTCCGGTACGCAGTATTTT; CDR3aa: CASSLEGSGTQYF
abundance: few; d_gene: NA; j_gene: TRBJ1-4; v_gene: TRBV28; CDR3nt: TGTGCCAGCCGAGATGGGGAAAAACTGTTTTTT; CDR3aa: CASRDGEKLFF
abundance: few; d_gene: TRBD2; j_gene: TRBJ2-5; v_gene: TRBV20-1; CDR3nt: TGCAGCAGCGGGGCGCACCAAGAGACCCAGTACTTC; CDR3aa: CSSGAHQETQYF
abundance: NA; d_gene: TRBD1; j_gene: TRBJ2-7; v_gene: TRBV20-1; CDR3nt: TGCAGTGCTGTGGGACAGATCTACGAGCAGTACTTC; CDR3aa: CSAVGQIYEQYF
abundance: NA; d_gene: NA; j_gene: TRBJ2-7; v_gene: TRBV28; CDR3nt: TGTGCCAGCAGCCACCAAGCGGCAGGTCGGCACGAGCAGTACTTC; CDR3aa: CASSHQAAGRHEQYF
abundance: NA; d_gene: NA; j_gene: TRBJ2-3; v_gene: TRBV11-1; CDR3nt: TGTGCCAGCAGCTTATACTGGGGGCCCCCCGGAGATACGCAGTATTTT; CDR3aa: CASSLYWGPPGDTQYF
abundance: few; d_gene: TRBD2; j_gene: TRBJ2-2; v_gene: TRBV20-1; CDR3nt: TGCAGTGCTACCGGGACTAGCGGGGGTGGCGGGGAGCTGTTTTTT; CDR3aa: CSATGTSGGGGELFF
abundance: once; d_gene: NA; j_gene: TRBJ2-7; v_gene: TRBV4-1; CDR3nt: TGCGCCAGCAGCCAAGCGGCAGGGGTGAACGAGCAGTACTTC; CDR3aa: CASSQAAGVNEQYF
abundance: NA; d_gene: TRBD1; j_gene: TRBJ1-2; v_gene: TRBV10-3; CDR3nt: TGTGCCATCAGTAGCGGGACAGAGGCTAACTATGGCTACACCTTC; CDR3aa: CAISSGTEANYGYTF
abundance: many; d_gene: NA; j_gene: TRBJ2-1; v_gene: TRBV7-2; CDR3nt: TGTGCCAGCAGCTCTGTAGGGGGATCCTACAATGAGCAGTTCTTC; CDR3aa: CASSSVGGSYNEQFF
abundance: few; d_gene: NA; j_gene: TRBJ1-5; v_gene: TRBV7-8; CDR3nt: TGTGCCAGCAGCTTAGGCCGGGGCCTGGGCAATCAGCCCCAGCATTTT; CDR3aa: CASSLGRGLGNQPQHF
abundance: NA; d_gene: NA; j_gene: TRBJ1-2; v_gene: TRBV12-3/TRBV12-4; CDR3nt: TGTGCCAGCAGTCCCGGAAGGCTAGCCGGCTACACCTTC; CDR3aa: CASSPGRLAGYTF
abundance: NA; d_gene: NA; j_gene: TRBJ2-3; v_gene: TRBV6-2/TRBV6-3; CDR3nt: TGTGCCAGCAGGACCCTGGGAGATACGCAGTATTTT; CDR3aa: CASRTLGDTQYF
abundance: few; d_gene: NA; j_gene: TRBJ1-2; v_gene: TRBV4-1; CDR3nt: TGCGCCAGCAGCCCCCTTCTAGCAGGACTACCTGGGAACTATGGCTACACCTTC; CDR3aa: CASSPLLAGLPGNYGYTF
abundance: NA; d_gene: NA; j_gene: TRBJ1-6; v_gene: TRBV12-3/TRBV12-4; CDR3nt: TGTGCCAGCAGCAGGGGTCATAATTCACCCCTCCACTTT; CDR3aa: CASSRGHNSPLHF